This T cell receptor beta chain was captured in a study of beta chain features in type 1 diabetes. Study conclusions and caveats: Within each of all four CD4+ subsets, Type 1 diabetes patients had TCRB CDR3s that were moderately but significantly shorter.

The V end was cut by 1 base, the J end by 6 bases, with 10 bases between. The CDR3 sequence is 14 residues long. CDR1 and CDR2 (germline): SGHTA, FQGNSA. About this clone: No antigen is known for it.

The sequenced template was cDNA made from the entire isolated RNA. Assay used: immunoSEQ multiplex PCR; TCRdb lists only in-frame clones, some missing. The table shows 600,000 or so clones, with roughly 13% occurring only once. Sequencing was performed on naive CD4+ T cells from blood. This clonotype was sampled from a man between 18 and 35 years old with type 1 diabetes. This sequence joins TRBV7-2 and TRBJ2-1; the D is unclear. The CDR3 loop is CASSLGVRSNEQFF. CDR3 DNA sequence: TGTGCCAGCAGCTTAGGGGTCCGGTCCAATGAGCAGTTCTTC.